One sample yielded the 7 T cell receptor beta chains listed below, sequenced in a study of OX40 agonist ivuxolimab in advanced cancers. The library was prepared using the immunoSEQ multiplex PCR assay. Imported from immuneACCESS, the table was reduced by TCRdb to in-frame sequences with V and J called. These copies leave out some clones; in studies compared against another copy, an unresolved V gene accounts for under half, and the cause of the remainder is not known. Recorded for this sample are approximately 89,000 clones; 90% to 95% of them occurred a single time. The ten largest clones take up roughly 2.1% of the sample. Sequenced material: CD4+ or CD8+ T cells sorted from blood, taken in a trial of the OX40 agonist ivuxolimab. These receptors all come from an adult with an advanced solid tumor such as melanoma, head and neck, liver or kidney cancer.

CDR3 region: CASSALADEQFF. In DNA, the CDR3 is TGTGCCAGCAGCGCACTAGCCGATGAGCAGTTCTTC. The V gene is TRBV2, the J gene TRBJ2-1, with a weak D call TRBD2 (6 bases). Trimming stripped 6 bases from V and 8 bases from J, with 11 bases between. Looked up from germline, CDR1 is SNHLY and CDR2 is FYNNEI. The CDR3 sequence is 12 residues long.

The rearrangement uses TRBV18 and TRBJ2-7; D not certain. The length of the CDR3 is 14 residues. Germline V gene sequence: CDR1 KGHSH, CDR2 LQKENI. V was cut by 0 bases and J by 2 bases, with 8 bases left in between. The CDR3: CASSPPPSPYEQYF. The CDR3 coding sequence is TGTGCCAGCTCACCACCGCCGAGTCCCTACGAGCAGTACTTC.

The chain employs TRBV5-1 and TRBJ2-5; D is undetermined. The CDR3 is 16 amino acids. Per the germline V gene, CDR1 is SGHRS and CDR2 is YFSETQ. The ends were cut back, 0 bases at V and 1 base at J, with 13 bases in the middle. The DNA of the CDR3 is TGCGCCAGCAGCTTGGCCCCTCAGCCGCTCCAAGAGACCCAGTACTTC. Its translation: CASSLAPQPLQETQYF.

This clone was observed a single time. This chain joins TRBV5-1 and TRBJ2-7; TRBD1 matches at 10 bases. This CDR3 is 14 amino acids long. With V trimmed by 3 bases and J by 2 bases, 2 bases remained unmatched. Germline CDR1 is SGHRS and CDR2 is YFSETQ. This chain's CDR3 is CASSSGQGPYEQYF. DNA of the CDR3: TGCGCCAGCAGCTCGGGACAGGGGCCCTACGAGCAGTACTTC.

This rearrangement joins TRBV11-2 to TRBJ2-1, with D possibly TRBD1 on 5 matching bases. V was shortened by 1 base and J by 8 bases, with 6 bases between the two germline ends. The CDR3 runs 12 residues. The germline V gene encodes CDR1 SGHAT and CDR2 FQNNGV. CDR3 sequence reads: CASSLVGDEQFF. CDR3 DNA sequence: TGTGCCAGCAGCTTAGTAGGGGATGAGCAGTTCTTC. Based on the CDR3 plus reference TRBV11-2 and TRBJ2-1, the full variable domain is EAGVAQSPRYKIIEKRQSVAFWCNPISGHATLYWYQQILGQGPKLLIQFQNNGVVDDSQLPKDRFSAERLKGVDSTLKIQPAKLEDSAVYLCASSLVGDEQFFGPGTRLTVL.

The chain joins TRBV4-1 to TRBJ1-1, with 8 bases lining up with TRBD1. Trimming at V came to 1 base and at J to 5 bases, leaving 6 bases not matched to a gene. The CDR3 length is 15 residues. Germline-derived CDR1 and CDR2 are MGHRA and YSYEKL. In DNA, the CDR3 is TGCGCCAGCAGCCAAGCAGGGGGCGTAAGAACTGAAGCTTTCTTT. Translation gives CASSQAGGVRTEAFF.

The chain employs TRBV30 and TRBJ2-5; TRBD1 aligns across 8 bases. With 2 bases clipped from V and 5 bases from J, the junction kept 4 bases outside the gene matches. This CDR3 is built from 13 residues. The germline V gene encodes CDR1 GTSNPN and CDR2 SVGIG (reference sequence). CDR3 sequence: CAWSPGGRETQYF. CDR3 bases: TGTGCCTGGAGTCCAGGGGGCCGGGAGACCCAGTACTTC.